These 32 T cell receptor beta chains were sequenced from one sample in a study of blood T cell repertoires in COVID-19. Only in-frame clones appear in the TCRdb table, and some are missing; sequencing was by immunoSEQ multiplex PCR. The table lists some 140,000 clones, about 70% of them singletons, with about an eighth in the top ten. The material sequenced was peripheral blood. The receptors derive from a man older than 75 with acute or convalescent COVID-19.

The chain is built from TRBV5-1 and TRBJ2-3; 7 nucleotides agree with TRBD2. The CDR3 extends over 15 amino acids. Germline V lookup: CDR1 SGHRS, CDR2 YFSETQ. Germline trimming cut 4 bases from V and 7 bases from J; bases unmatched to any gene: 12. The CDR3 bases are TGCGCCAGCAGCCCATCCGGGACTAAACCCAATACGCAGTATTTT. Protein product: CASSPSGTKPNTQYF.

This clone was detected a few times. V usage is TRBV3-1 (or the pseudogene TRBV3-2) and J usage is TRBJ1-5; 8 bases match TRBD1. This CDR3 has 13 amino acids. The V gene's germline CDR1 is LGHDT and CDR2 YNNKEL (reference sequence). Losses at the gene ends were 5 bases for V and 5 bases for J; bases not matched to a gene: 2. Written as DNA, the CDR3 is TGTGCCAGCAGCTGGACAGGGCATCAGCCCCAGCATTTT. As protein: CASSWTGHQPQHF.

This clone has at least ten counts. The rearrangement links TRBV5-8 to TRBJ1-6; perhaps TRBD1 as D (5 bases). Trimming stripped 2 bases from V and 12 bases from J, with 18 bases between. The CDR3 is 15 amino acids. Per germline, CDR1 SGHTS and CDR2 YDEGEE. CDR3 region: CASSFPAGNPEPLHF. The CDR3 DNA follows: TGTGCCAGCAGCTTCCCTGCAGGGAATCCTGAACCCCTCCACTTT.

The rearrangement links TRBV2 to TRBJ2-7, with 9 bases identical to TRBD1. The CDR3 contains 14 residues. J gave up 2 bases and V 8 bases, and 7 bases lay outside the gene matches. The germline V gene encodes CDR1 SNHLY and CDR2 FYNNEI. CDR3 DNA: TGTGCCAGCGGCCTCGACAGGGGGGCCTACGAGCAGTACTTC. Its protein product is CASGLDRGAYEQYF.

The rearrangement joins TRBV5-4 to TRBJ2-7; D is perhaps TRBD2 (5 bases). The germline V gene encodes CDR1 SGHNT and CDR2 YYREEE (reference sequence). The CDR3 has 14 amino acids. The V end was cut by 2 bases, the J end by 7 bases, with 16 bases between. In nucleotides, the CDR3 is TGTGCCAGCAGCTTCCGGCTGGGAGTTGGTGAGCAGTACTTC. Its translation is CASSFRLGVGEQYF.

This chain links TRBV18 with TRBJ2-5; the D is unclear. V was trimmed by 1 base and J by 7 bases, leaving 7 bases between them. The germline CDR1 and CDR2 sequences are KGHSH and LQKENI. The CDR3 spans 12 residues. In DNA form, the CDR3 reads TGTGCCAGCTCACCACTCGGCGGGACCCAGTACTTC. Residues: CASSPLGGTQYF.

The gene calls are TRBV10-3 and TRBJ2-3, with 9 bases matching TRBD1. The CDR3 runs to 17 residues. Unmatched junction bases numbered 9, after V lost 0 bases and J lost 5 bases. The germline gives CDR1 ENHRY, CDR2 SYGVKD. As DNA, the CDR3 is TGTGCCATCAGTGAGTCACAGGGGGCATTCCGGGGAGATACGCAGTATTTT. Its translation: CAISESQGAFRGDTQYF.

This clone was recorded only once. This chain uses TRBV18 with TRBJ1-3, with D hard to call. Trimming shortened V by 3 bases and J by 4 bases, and 10 bases separated the two germline ends. There are 14 residues in the CDR3. From germline, CDR1 is KGHSH and CDR2 LQKENI. The CDR3: CASSPDMGGNTIYF. Written as DNA, the CDR3 is TGTGCCAGCTCACCTGATATGGGCGGAAACACCATATATTTT.

This clone was recorded only once. The rearrangement joins TRBV7-9 to TRBJ1-4; D is ambiguous. The ends were cut back, 5 bases at V and 8 bases at J, with 15 bases in the middle. In germline, CDR1 is SEHNR, CDR2 FQNEAQ (reference sequence). This CDR3 spans 14 amino acids. Here the CDR3 DNA reads TGTGCCAGCAGCCGGGAAAGGGCAGGAGAAAAACTGTTTTTT. The encoded protein is CASSRERAGEKLFF.

This clone was observed a few times. The rearrangement uses TRBV21-1 and TRBJ2-3; the table names TRBD1, a call not compared with the DNA. TRBV21-1 is a pseudogene locus. The CDR3 sequence is 18 residues long. CDR3 DNA: TGTGCCAGCAGCAAAGTGACGCAGTTGGACAGTAGCACAGATACGCAGTATTTT. This codes for CASSKVTQLDSSTDTQYF.

The V call is TRBV28, the J call TRBJ2-2; 9 bases are shared with TRBD1. CDR1 and CDR2 (germline): MDHEN, SYDVKM. This CDR3 has 15 amino acids. V gave up 5 bases and J gave up 1 base; unmatched junction bases: 2. The CDR3 reads CASSTGQGNTGELFF. CDR3 sequence (DNA): TGTGCCAGCAGTACGGGACAGGGGAACACCGGGGAGCTGTTTTTT. Filled out from reference TRBV28 and TRBJ2-2, the complete variable domain reads DVKVTQSSRYLVKRTGEKVFLECVQDMDHENMFWYRQDPGLGLRLIYFSYDVKMKEKGDIPEGYSVSREKKERFSLILESASTNQTSMYLCASSTGQGNTGELFFGEGSRLTVL.

This clone was seen just once. This chain uses TRBV28 with TRBJ1-2; possible D gene TRBD1, 6 bases. The V and J ends lost 7 bases and 4 bases respectively, with 19 bases between them. CDR1 and CDR2 from the germline V gene are MDHEN and SYDVKM. The CDR3 has 15 residues. The CDR3 here is CASITGQPSLYGYTF. In DNA form, the CDR3 reads TGTGCCAGCATCACCGGACAGCCCTCCCTCTATGGCTACACCTTC.

The chain employs TRBV7-3 and TRBJ2-5; 11 bases are a match to TRBD1. V shed 4 bases, J shed 4 bases, and the junction held 11 bases outside the gene matches. The length of the CDR3 is 17 residues. Looked up from germline, CDR1 is SGHTA and CDR2 is FQGTGA. The CDR3 DNA is TGTGCCAGCAGCTCCTCGATCGGACAGGGGGCAGGAGAGACCCAGTACTTC. It encodes CASSSSIGQGAGETQYF.

The V gene is TRBV19, the J gene TRBJ1-5; 9 nucleotides align to TRBD1. Trimming cost V 3 bases and J 4 bases; bases outside gene matches: 4. The CDR3 runs 15 residues. Germline V gene sequence: CDR1 LNHDA, CDR2 SQIVND (reference sequence). CDR3 nucleotide sequence: TGTGCCAGTAGTATTCGGACAGGGGCAAATCAGCCCCAGCATTTT. Protein sequence: CASSIRTGANQPQHF.

This chain connects TRBV7-2 to TRBJ2-7, with 8 bases identical to TRBD1. CDR3 length equals 13 residues. Germline assignment: CDR1 SGHTA and CDR2 FQGNSA. Trimming took 1 base from V and 5 from J; bases not matched to a gene: 1. The DNA for the CDR3 is TGTGCCAGCAGCTTAGACAGGGGGGACGAGCAGTACTTC. Translation gives CASSLDRGDEQYF.

The V call is TRBV18, the J call TRBJ1-1; D not certain. V was pared by 3 bases and J by 3 bases, with 17 bases between. This CDR3 is built from 16 residues. Germline V gene data show CDR1 as KGHSH and CDR2 as LQKENI. Here the CDR3 reads CASSPLPSPTDTEAFF. The CDR3 coding sequence is TGTGCCAGCTCACCCCTGCCGTCGCCCACGGACACTGAAGCTTTCTTT.

This clone appeared a single time. The chain carries TRBV6-1 and TRBJ2-5; 9 bases are shared with TRBD1. Trimming cost V 0 bases and J 1 base; bases outside gene matches: 3. There are 16 residues in the CDR3. Germline loops: CDR1 MNHNS, CDR2 SASEGT. The CDR3 reads CASSEAVTGGQETQYF. CDR3 DNA: TGTGCCAGCAGTGAAGCGGTGACAGGGGGCCAAGAGACCCAGTACTTC.

The V gene is TRBV5-5, the J gene TRBJ2-2; the match to TRBD1 covers 10 bases. Germline-derived CDR1 and CDR2 are SGHKS and YYEKEE (reference sequence). V was pared by 0 bases and J by 1 base, with 3 bases of the junction left unmatched. The CDR3 extends over 17 amino acids. CDR3 bases: TGTGCCAGCAGCTTGGGACGGACAGGGGGGAACACCGGGGAGCTGTTTTTT. It is translated as CASSLGRTGGNTGELFF.

J is TRBJ1-5 and V is TRBV7-8; D uncertain. From germline, CDR1 is SGHVS and CDR2 FQNEAQ. The CDR3 is 16 amino acids. Trimming took 3 bases from V and 0 from J, leaving 12 bases between them. CDR3 residues: CASSFGVPYSNQPQHF. Written as DNA, the CDR3 is TGTGCCAGCAGCTTCGGAGTTCCTTATAGCAATCAGCCCCAGCATTTT. Using reference TRBV7-8 and TRBJ1-5 for the parts outside the CDR3, the full variable domain is GAGVSQSPRYKVAKRGQDVALRCDPISGHVSLFWYQQALGQGPEFLTYFQNEAQLDKSGLPSDRFFAERPEGSVSTLKIQRTQQEDSAVYLCASSFGVPYSNQPQHFGDGTRLSIL.

V gene TRBV5-4 combines with J gene TRBJ1-3, with a tentative D call TRBD1 (6 bases). Germline V gives CDR1 SGHNT, CDR2 YYREEE (reference sequence). The CDR3 is 14 residues long. V dropped 3 bases and J dropped 4 bases, with 11 bases sitting between them. CDR3 nucleotides: TGTGCCAGCAGCTGGCCGGGGGGCGGAAACACCATATATTTT. It encodes CASSWPGGGNTIYF.

This sequence joins TRBV7-9 and TRBJ2-7; no clear D. Trimming took 1 base from V and 4 from J, leaving 11 bases between them. There are 14 residues in the CDR3. Germline CDR1 is SEHNR and CDR2 is FQNEAQ (reference sequence). The CDR3 is CASSLVGLDYEQYF. For the CDR3, the DNA is TGTGCCAGCAGCTTAGTGGGCCTCGATTACGAGCAGTACTTC. Full variable domain (outside the CDR3, taken from reference TRBV7-9 and TRBJ2-7): DTGVSQNPRHKITKRGQNVTFRCDPISEHNRLYWYRQTLGQGPEFLTYFQNEAQLEKSRLLSDRFSAERPKGSFSTLEIQRTEQGDSAMYLCASSLVGLDYEQYFGPGTRLTVT.

The chain couples TRBV11-2 to TRBJ1-1; the D is unclear. From germline, CDR1 is SGHAT and CDR2 FQNNGV. V was shortened by 1 base and J by 3 bases, with 6 bases between the two germline ends. The CDR3 is 13 residues long. The CDR3: CASSLVTDTEAFF. CDR3 nucleotide sequence: TGTGCCAGCAGCTTAGTAACTGACACTGAAGCTTTCTTT.

The chain links TRBV11-2 to TRBJ2-1, with 10 bases identical to TRBD1. V lost 3 bases, J lost 6 bases, and 5 bases stayed unmatched. Germline V gene lookup returns CDR1 SGHAT and CDR2 FQNNGV. The CDR3 extends over 15 amino acids. The CDR3 DNA reads TGTGCCAGCAGCTTCGGACAGGGGGTCATCAATGAGCAGTTCTTC. Translating it yields CASSFGQGVINEQFF. The full variable domain, its missing parts supplied by reference TRBV11-2 and TRBJ2-1, is EAGVAQSPRYKIIEKRQSVAFWCNPISGHATLYWYQQILGQGPKLLIQFQNNGVVDDSQLPKDRFSAERLKGVDSTLKIQPAKLEDSAVYLCASSFGQGVINEQFFGPGTRLTVL.

CDR3 region: CASSSGTGSSYEQYF. The CDR3 nucleotides read TGCGCCAGCAGCTCCGGGACAGGGAGCTCCTACGAGCAGTACTTC. The chain recombines TRBV5-1 with TRBJ2-7, with 9 bases lining up with TRBD1. V gave up 3 bases and J gave up 0 bases; unmatched junction bases: 4. The V gene's germline CDR1 is SGHRS and CDR2 YFSETQ. There are 15 residues in the CDR3.

The chain joins TRBV7-2 to TRBJ2-5; tentatively, D is TRBD1 (5 bases). The V end was cut by 0 bases, the J end by 0 bases, with 8 bases between. The CDR3 spans 15 residues. Germline loops: CDR1 SGHTA, CDR2 FQGNSA. The DNA for the CDR3 is TGTGCCAGCAGCTTAGCAGGGGCGAACCAAGAGACCCAGTACTTC. This translates into CASSLAGANQETQYF.

The V and J genes are TRBV9 and TRBJ2-3, with 8 bases identical to TRBD2. Per germline, CDR1 SGDLS and CDR2 YYNGEE. CDR3 length: 14 amino acids. V trimming: 3 bases; J trimming: 4 bases; junction bases outside the gene matches: 4. DNA of the CDR3: TGTGCCAGCAGCGCGGGAGGGGGTCCAGATACGCAGTATTTT. This translates into CASSAGGGPDTQYF.

The chain has TRBV6-5 and TRBJ2-3; 7 nucleotides line up with TRBD1. This CDR3 contains 14 residues. The germline V gene has CDR1 MNHEY and CDR2 SVGAGI. V lost 5 bases, J lost 0 bases, and 2 bases stayed unmatched. For the CDR3, the DNA is TGTGCCAGCAGTACAGGGGTAAGCACAGATACGCAGTATTTT. As protein: CASSTGVSTDTQYF.

This clone came up once. This chain connects TRBV25-1 to TRBJ1-2; a weak D match, TRBD1 (6 bases). The length of the CDR3 is 14 residues. V lost 4 bases and J 2 bases, leaving 11 bases between the germline ends. Germline V gives CDR1 MGHDK, CDR2 SYGVNS. The CDR3 bases are TGTGCCAGCAGTGGCCAGGGGCCGAACTATGGCTACACCTTC. Translation gives CASSGQGPNYGYTF.

J is TRBJ2-2 and V is TRBV5-4; 8 bases fit TRBD2. V trimming: 6 bases; J trimming: 5 bases; junction bases outside the gene matches: 12. Germline assignment: CDR1 SGHNT and CDR2 YYREEE (reference sequence). The CDR3 sequence is 16 residues long. CDR3 sequence reads: CASTSREGKKTGELFF. The CDR3 DNA follows: TGTGCCAGCACCTCTCGGGAGGGGAAAAAAACCGGGGAGCTGTTTTTT.

This clone showed up many times. V usage is TRBV29-1 and J usage is TRBJ2-7, with D maybe TRBD1 (6 bases). The CDR3 consists of 12 residues. Germline CDR1 and CDR2: SQVTM and ANQGSEA. The V and J ends lost 7 bases and 7 bases respectively, with 17 bases between them. CDR3 protein: CSGMRGSREQYF. Here the CDR3 DNA reads TGCAGCGGGATGAGGGGGTCGAGGGAGCAGTACTTC.

The chain employs TRBV29-1 and TRBJ2-1; D perhaps matches TRBD1 (5 bases). CDR1 is SQVTM and CDR2 is ANQGSEA in the germline V gene. The germline V and J ends were trimmed by 5 bases and 5 bases, with 13 bases remaining between them. The CDR3 contains 13 residues. In DNA form, the CDR3 reads TGCAGCGTTAGTCAGTTCAGGGACAATGAGCAGTTCTTC. Translated, it gives CSVSQFRDNEQFF.

This chain connects TRBV5-4 to TRBJ2-2; no definite D call. V lost 6 bases and J 1 base, leaving 4 bases between the germline ends. In germline, CDR1 is SGHNT, CDR2 YYREEE (reference sequence). There are 12 residues in the CDR3. In DNA form, the CDR3 reads TGTGCCAGCAACGGGAACACCGGGGAGCTGTTTTTT. Encoded protein: CASNGNTGELFF.